Listed here are 18 T cell receptor beta chains from one sample, sequenced in a study of identical twins listed by TCRdb under 2016. The library was obtained by 5' RACE. TCRdb lists the instrument as Illumina HiSeq 2000. TCRdb reanalyzed the raw reads on its own, using fastp at Q25 for trimming and MiXCR for clone calling, and kept in-frame beta chains. Rows matching on CDR3 protein sequence are summarized as one entry with the most common DNA and genes. This sample holds some 790,000 distinct CDR3 sequences; over 15% were observed only once. Over 10% of the sample is held by the ten biggest clonotypes. A further study also used this sample, focusing on T cells expressing NK-cell markers.

Sequencing used PBMCs. The receptors come from a woman aged 18-35 years in good health.

This clonotype was counted a single time. At one end the junction does not follow the germline gene, possibly because of a read error. V is TRBV12-3 or TRBV12-4 and J is TRBJ2-4; D unresolved. The CDR3 has 12 residues. The CDR3: CASSAATNIQYF. The CDR3 DNA reads as TGTGCCAGCAGTGCCGCCACAAACATTCAGTACTTC.

The chain has TRBV29-1 and TRBJ2-5; D not resolved. V was shortened by 4 bases and J by 5 bases, with 20 bases between the two germline ends. Germline V CDR1 and CDR2: SQVTM, ANQGSEA. There are 15 residues in the CDR3. The CDR3 sequence is CSVVLGGLIGETQYF. CDR3 nucleotides: TGCAGCGTTGTCCTGGGTGGGCTCATCGGGGAGACCCAGTACTTC.

This sequence joins TRBV7-8 and TRBJ2-7; tentatively, D is TRBD1 (6 bases). Germline assignment: CDR1 SGHVS and CDR2 FQNEAQ. CDR3 length: 15 amino acids. Trimming took 4 bases from V and 0 from J, leaving 13 bases between them. CDR3 region: CASSSVYRVSYEQYF. DNA for the CDR3: TGTGCCAGCAGCTCAGTATACAGGGTCTCCTACGAGCAGTACTTC.

Only a few counts were recorded for this clonotype. J is TRBJ2-3 and V is TRBV3-1; D not certain. V lost 4 bases and J lost 5, with 10 bases in between. The CDR3 contains 13 residues. Germline CDR1 and CDR2: LGHDT and YNNKEL (reference sequence). The CDR3 DNA sequence: TGTGCCAGCAGCCTCCGACCTAAAGATACGCAGTATTTT. Translated: CASSLRPKDTQYF.

The chain is built from TRBV20-1 and TRBJ2-7; D is perhaps TRBD1 (5 bases). This CDR3 is 13 amino acids long. The V end lost 1 base, the J end lost 2 bases, and 9 bases lay between the germline ends. Germline CDR1 and CDR2: DFQATT and SNEGSKA (reference sequence). CDR3 DNA: TGCAGTGCTAGAGGGGGCATGACCTACGAGCAGTACTTC. Translated, it gives CSARGGMTYEQYF.

The genes are TRBV6-1 and TRBJ2-3, with D maybe TRBD1 (6 bases). The CDR3 totals 13 residues. The V and J ends lost 6 bases and 7 bases respectively, with 14 bases between them. Germline values: CDR1 MNHNS, CDR2 SASEGT. The DNA of the CDR3 is TGTGCCAGCAGCCGCTCGGGACACCATACGCAGTATTTT. Its translation is CASSRSGHHTQYF.

This clonotype appeared a few times. The gene calls are TRBV12-3 or TRBV12-4 and TRBJ2-1; D is possibly TRBD1 (5 bases). V lost 2 bases to trimming and J lost 10 bases, with 9 bases between them. The CDR3 has 12 amino acids. CDR3 loop: CASSLRGWEQFF. CDR3 nucleotide sequence: TGTGCCAGCAGTTTAAGGGGCTGGGAGCAGTTCTTC.

This clonotype was counted at least ten times. The chain joins TRBV12-3 or TRBV12-4 to TRBJ2-3, with D maybe TRBD2 (6 bases). Between the trimmed V and J ends, which lost 2 bases and 4 bases, there was a span of 10 bases. The CDR3 sequence is 14 residues long. CDR3: CASSLSGEPDTQYF. The CDR3 DNA reads as TGTGCCAGCAGTTTATCGGGAGAACCAGATACGCAGTATTTT.

V and J are TRBV24-1 and TRBJ2-7, with 7 nucleotides matching TRBD2. J lost 3 bases, V lost 5 bases, and 9 bases had no gene match. CDR1 KGHDR and CDR2 SFDVKD come from the germline V gene. The CDR3 is 15 amino acids. This CDR3 reads CATSASGLRVYEQYF. The CDR3 DNA reads TGTGCCACCAGTGCTTCGGGACTACGTGTCTACGAGCAGTACTTC.

The chain uses TRBV29-1 and TRBJ2-6; D is unclear. The ends were cut back, 3 bases at V and 0 bases at J, with 6 bases in the middle. Germline CDR1 SQVTM, CDR2 ANQGSEA. This CDR3 contains 14 residues. The DNA of the CDR3 is TGCAGCGTTGATGGCAGCTCTGGGGCCAACGTCCTGACTTTC. This sequence encodes CSVDGSSGANVLTF.

V and J are TRBV11-3 and TRBJ2-5; perhaps TRBD1 as D (6 bases). Germline loops: CDR1 SGHNT, CDR2 YENEEA. The CDR3 runs 14 residues. The ends were cut back, 3 bases at V and 4 bases at J, with 12 bases in the middle. CDR3 region: CASSFSFRGETQYF. CDR3 bases: TGTGCCAGCAGCTTTAGCTTCAGGGGAGAGACCCAGTACTTC.

This clonotype was seen a handful of times. This chain connects TRBV6-5 to TRBJ1-4; D unclear. Looked up from germline, CDR1 is MNHEY and CDR2 is SVGAGI. V lost 6 bases, J lost 11 bases, and 10 bases lay in between. This CDR3 contains 11 residues. CDR3 DNA sequence: TGTGCCAGCAGCAAAAACGATAAACTGTTTTTT. This gives the protein CASSKNDKLFF.

The rearrangement uses TRBV5-1 and TRBJ1-1, with D possibly matching TRBD1 (5 bases). The CDR3 totals 16 residues. Per the germline V gene, CDR1 is SGHRS and CDR2 is YFSETQ. Trimming removed 5 bases from V and 4 bases from J, with 21 bases in between. The CDR3 DNA sequence: TGCGCCAGCAGGGGTCCCGGGACGGTTGTTGGCACTGAAGCTTTCTTT. Translation gives CASRGPGTVVGTEAFF.

This chain connects TRBV4-3 to TRBJ2-3, with 9 bases that match TRBD2. CDR1 LGHNA and CDR2 YSLEER come from the germline V gene. This CDR3 is built from 16 residues. Trimming removed 4 bases from V and 0 bases from J; junction bases left unmatched: 5. CDR3: CASSRFTSGSTDTQYF. In nucleotides, the CDR3 is TGCGCCAGCAGCCGATTTACTAGCGGGAGCACAGATACGCAGTATTTT.

The rearrangement joins TRBV20-1 to TRBJ2-1, with D unclear. Germline assignment: CDR1 DFQATT and CDR2 SNEGSKA (reference sequence). The ends were cut back, 5 bases at V and 2 bases at J, with 10 bases in the middle. The CDR3 totals 13 residues. The CDR3 DNA sequence: TGCAGTGCTCCCGGCGGAACCTACAATGAGCAGTTCTTC. It is translated as CSAPGGTYNEQFF.

The V gene is TRBV20-1, the J gene TRBJ2-1; D perhaps matches TRBD2 (6 bases). The CDR3 is 17 amino acids. The ends were cut back, 1 base at V and 6 bases at J, with 22 bases in the middle. Germline CDR1 DFQATT, CDR2 SNEGSKA (reference sequence). The CDR3 DNA reads TGCAGTGCTAGAGGTCCCCCCGTCCGGGGGACGGGCAATGAGCAGTTCTTC. Translated, it gives CSARGPPVRGTGNEQFF.

The rearrangement uses TRBV20-1 and TRBJ1-1; D uncertain. Deletions cut 3 bases from V and 4 bases from J, with 12 bases between. Germline V gives CDR1 DFQATT, CDR2 SNEGSKA (reference sequence). The CDR3 sequence is 13 residues long. This CDR3 is CSASGRWGTEAFF. CDR3 sequence (DNA): TGCAGTGCTAGCGGACGCTGGGGCACTGAAGCTTTCTTT.

This clonotype was seen a handful of times. The chain links TRBV29-1 to TRBJ2-1, with 7 bases lining up with TRBD2. The CDR3 consists of 14 residues. CDR1 and CDR2 (germline): SQVTM, ANQGSEA. Trimming removed 5 bases from V and 0 bases from J; junction bases left unmatched: 4. In DNA form, the CDR3 reads TGCAGCGTTATAGCGGGCCGCTCCTACAATGAGCAGTTCTTC. This codes for CSVIAGRSYNEQFF.